Reported below is one TCR beta chain. This sample was taken from a study of blood T cell repertoires in COVID-19. Overall study context: There were acute and convalescent COVID-19 samples, and they came from the United States, Italy and Spain. PBMCs, B-cell-depleted T cells, or T cells were the source of the cDNA or gDNA that made up the material.

Clones were read by immunoSEQ multiplex PCR, and TCRdb kept only the in-frame ones, dropping some. This table has under 350,000 clones, 80% to 90% appearing once. Trimming removed 4 bases from V and 4 bases from J, with 7 bases in between. Germline lookup yields CDR1 SGHNT and CDR2 YENEEA. The CDR3 spans 12 residues. The sequencing sample was made of peripheral blood. The chain has TRBV11-3 and TRBJ2-5, with D hard to call. The clonotype was recovered from a woman aged 70-85 years with acute or convalescent COVID-19. The CDR3 region is CASSSRRETQYF. As DNA, the CDR3 is TGTGCCAGCAGCTCGAGGAGAGAGACCCAGTACTTC.